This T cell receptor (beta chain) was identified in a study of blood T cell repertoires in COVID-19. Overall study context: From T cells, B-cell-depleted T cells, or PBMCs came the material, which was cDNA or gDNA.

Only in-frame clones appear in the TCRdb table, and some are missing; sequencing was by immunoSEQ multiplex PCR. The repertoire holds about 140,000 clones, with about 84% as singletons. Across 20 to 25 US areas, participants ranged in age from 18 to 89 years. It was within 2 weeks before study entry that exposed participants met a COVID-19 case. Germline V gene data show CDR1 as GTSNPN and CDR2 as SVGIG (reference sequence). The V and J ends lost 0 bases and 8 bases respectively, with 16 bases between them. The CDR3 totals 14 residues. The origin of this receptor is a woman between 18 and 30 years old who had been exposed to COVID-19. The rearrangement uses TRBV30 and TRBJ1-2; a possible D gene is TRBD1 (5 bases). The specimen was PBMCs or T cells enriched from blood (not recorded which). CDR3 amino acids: CAWSVRLTAQGYTF. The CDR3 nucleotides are TGTGCCTGGAGTGTACGGCTGACAGCTCAAGGCTACACCTTC.